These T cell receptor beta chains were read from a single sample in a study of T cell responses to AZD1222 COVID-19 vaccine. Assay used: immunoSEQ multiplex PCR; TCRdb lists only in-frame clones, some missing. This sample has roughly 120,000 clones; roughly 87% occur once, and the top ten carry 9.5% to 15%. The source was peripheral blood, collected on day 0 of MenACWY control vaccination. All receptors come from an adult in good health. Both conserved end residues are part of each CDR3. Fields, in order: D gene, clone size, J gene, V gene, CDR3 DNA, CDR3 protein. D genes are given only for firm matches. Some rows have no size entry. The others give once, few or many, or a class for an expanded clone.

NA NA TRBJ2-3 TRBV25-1 TGTGCCAGCAGTGAAGGGGGCACAGATACGCAGTATTTT CASSEGGTDTQYF
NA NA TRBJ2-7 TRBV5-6 TGTGCCAGCAGCTTGGGCGCACGCTACGAGCAGTACTTC CASSLGARYEQYF
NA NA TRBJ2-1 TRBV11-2 TGTGCCAGCAGTCTCAGCGGACCAAAGCAGTTCTTC CASSLSGPKQFF
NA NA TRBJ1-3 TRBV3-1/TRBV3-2 TGTGCCAGCAGCCGGGGGGAATTCGGAAACACCATATATTTT CASSRGEFGNTIYF
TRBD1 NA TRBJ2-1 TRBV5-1 TGCGCCAGCAGCCTCCACGACGAGGGGGCGGGTGAGCAGTTCTTC CASSLHDEGAGEQFF
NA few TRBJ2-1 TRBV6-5 TGTGCCAGCACTACGGGGACTTACAATGAGCAGTTCTTC CASTTGTYNEQFF
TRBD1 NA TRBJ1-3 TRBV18 TGTGCCAGCTCACCTGAACATGGACAGGGGTCTGCAAACACCATATATTTT CASSPEHGQGSANTIYF
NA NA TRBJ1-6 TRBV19 TGTGCCAGTAGTAGAAGGCAGGCCGATTCACCCCTCCACTTT CASSRRQADSPLHF
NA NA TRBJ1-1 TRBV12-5 TGTGCTAGTGGTTTACCTGAGGGGTCGGGGACTGAAGCTTTCTTT CASGLPEGSGTEAFF
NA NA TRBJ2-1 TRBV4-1 TGCGCCAGCAGCCAAGATCTAGGTAGCGCCAGGGTTGAGCAGTTCTTC CASSQDLGSARVEQFF
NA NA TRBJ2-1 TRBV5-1 TGCGCCAGCAGCTGGGGACCCGGCAGGGTGGGGAATGAGCAGTTCTTC CASSWGPGRVGNEQFF
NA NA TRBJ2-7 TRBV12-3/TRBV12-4 TGTGCCAGCAGTTCGAAAGGCTACGAGCAGTACTTC CASSSKGYEQYF
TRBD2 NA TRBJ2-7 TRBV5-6 TGTGCCAGCAGCTTCCCGGGGGGAAAAATCTACGAGCAGTACTTC CASSFPGGKIYEQYF
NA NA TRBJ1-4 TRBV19 TGTGCCAGTAGTATCGCCGCCGCAAGGCATGAAAAACTGTTTTTT CASSIAAARHEKLFF
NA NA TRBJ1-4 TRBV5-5 TGTGCCAGCAGTCAGAGCGGCGATGAAAAACTGTTTTTT CASSQSGDEKLFF
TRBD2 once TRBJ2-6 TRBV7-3 TGTGCCAGCAGCCCAGGGAGGACTAGCGGGGTCTCTGGGGCCAACGTCCTGACTTTC CASSPGRTSGVSGANVLTF
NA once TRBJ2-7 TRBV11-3 TGTGCCAGCAGCCTAGGGGGGGGTTTCCGCTACGAGCAGTACTTC CASSLGGGFRYEQYF
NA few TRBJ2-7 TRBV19 TGTGCCAGCCGGCAAGGGTACGAGCAGTACTTC CASRQGYEQYF
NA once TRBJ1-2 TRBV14 TGTGCCAGCAGCCGGGCACCCAACTATGGCTACACCTTC CASSRAPNYGYTF
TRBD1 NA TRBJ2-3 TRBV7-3 TGTGCCAGCAGCTTAGGACAGGGGGGTGATACGCAGTATTTT CASSLGQGGDTQYF
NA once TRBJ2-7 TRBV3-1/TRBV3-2 TGTGCCAGCAGCCAAGACCCCGACAGACTCTTGGACTTC CASSQDPDRLLDF
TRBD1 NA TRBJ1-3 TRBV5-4 TGTGCCAGCAGCTTGCCGTGGGGGACAGACTCTGGAAACACCATATATTTT CASSLPWGTDSGNTIYF
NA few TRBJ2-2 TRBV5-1 TGCGCCAGCAGACCAGGGGTGAACACCGGGGAGCTGTTTTTT CASRPGVNTGELFF
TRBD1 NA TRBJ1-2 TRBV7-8 TGTGCCAGCAGCCCTCGGACAGGGGGCTACACCTTC CASSPRTGGYTF
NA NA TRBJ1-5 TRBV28 TGTGCCAGCAGCCCATCTTGGGGGTCAAGCAATCAGCCCCAGCATTTT CASSPSWGSSNQPQHF
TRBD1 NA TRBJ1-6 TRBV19 TGTGCCAGTAGTACCGGGACAGGGTTCGGTTGGAATTCACCCCTCCACTTT CASSTGTGFGWNSPLHF
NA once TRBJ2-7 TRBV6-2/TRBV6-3 TGTGCCAGCAGATACTGGGACACGTCCTACGAGCAGTACTTC CASRYWDTSYEQYF
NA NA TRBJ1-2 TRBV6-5 TGTGCCAGCACCCCTGTCAGGGTCGGGGGGGGCTACACCTTC CASTPVRVGGGYTF
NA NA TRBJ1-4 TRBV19 TGTGCCAGTAGTGTCCGGGAGTCGACGGAAAAACTGTTTTTT CASSVRESTEKLFF
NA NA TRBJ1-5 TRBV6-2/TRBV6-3 TGTGCCAGCAGTTTGCTTAGCAATCAGCCCCAGCATTTT CASSLLSNQPQHF
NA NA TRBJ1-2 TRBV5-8 TGTGCCAGCAGCTTGAAGGGGCAGGGGTATGGCTACACCTTC CASSLKGQGYGYTF
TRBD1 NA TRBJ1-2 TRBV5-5 TGTGCCAGCCGCCCCGGTGCACAGGGGTATGGCTACACCTTC CASRPGAQGYGYTF
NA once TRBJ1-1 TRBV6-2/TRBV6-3 TGTGCCAGCAGTAGACAGGTCGAAGGAGCTTTCTTT CASSRQVEGAFF
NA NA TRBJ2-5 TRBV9 TGTGCCAGCAGCGTAGGATCAGGGTTCCAAGAGACCCAGTACTTC CASSVGSGFQETQYF
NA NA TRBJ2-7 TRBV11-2 TGTGCCAGCAGCTCTCATGCACTAGGGGGGGCCTACGAGCAGTACTTC CASSSHALGGAYEQYF
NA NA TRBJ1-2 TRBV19 TGTGCCAGTAGTATCTACAACTATGGCTACACCTTC CASSIYNYGYTF
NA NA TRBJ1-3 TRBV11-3 TGTGCCAGCAGCTCCCGACGGGGGCCAGGAAACACCATATATTTT CASSSRRGPGNTIYF
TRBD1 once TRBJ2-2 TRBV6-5 TGTGCCAGTAGGACAGGGCCGACCGGGGAGCTGTTTTTT CASRTGPTGELFF
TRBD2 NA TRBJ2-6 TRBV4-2 TGTGCCAGCAGCCTGGGAGGGAGCGGAGGGGCCAACGTCCTGACTTTC CASSLGGSGGANVLTF
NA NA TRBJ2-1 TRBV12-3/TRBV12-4 TGTGCCAGCCTTAACAGCCCATGCCATGAGCAGTTCTTC CASLNSPCHEQFF
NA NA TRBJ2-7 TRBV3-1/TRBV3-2 TGTGCCAGCAGCCAAGCGTCCTACGAGCAGTACTTC CASSQASYEQYF
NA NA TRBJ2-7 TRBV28 TGTGCCAGCAGCTTGGAGGGGGCCCGCTACGAGCAGTACTTC CASSLEGARYEQYF
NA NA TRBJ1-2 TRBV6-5 TGTGCCAGCAGTTATAACCAGGTAACCCTGAAGAGGACCTTC CASSYNQVTLKRTF
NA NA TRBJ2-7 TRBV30 TGTGCCTGGAGCTGGGGGAACTACGAGCAGTACTTC CAWSWGNYEQYF
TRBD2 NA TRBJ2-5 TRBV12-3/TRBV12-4 TGTGCCAGCAGTCGGGGGGTCTGGGAGACCCAGTACTTC CASSRGVWETQYF
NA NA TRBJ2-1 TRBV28 TGTGCAAGTACAAGGGGGTTAAATGAGCAGTTCTTC CASTRGLNEQFF
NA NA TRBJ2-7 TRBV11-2 TGTGCCAGCAGCTCGCCGAGGACAGTGACGGGCGAGCAGTACTTC CASSSPRTVTGEQYF
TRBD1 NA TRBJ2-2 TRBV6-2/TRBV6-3 TGTGCCAGCAGCCCCCCCGGGACAGGGAACACCGGGGAGCTGTTTTTT CASSPPGTGNTGELFF
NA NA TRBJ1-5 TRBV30 TGTGCCTGGAGTCGTAACAGGGCACCCAATCAGCCCCAGCATTTT CAWSRNRAPNQPQHF
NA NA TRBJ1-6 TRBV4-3 TGCGCCAGCAGCCAAGATTGGGTCTATAATTCACCCCTCCACTTT CASSQDWVYNSPLHF
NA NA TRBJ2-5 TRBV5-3 TGTGCCAGAAGCTTGGTAGAGAACCAAGAGACCCAGTACTTC CARSLVENQETQYF
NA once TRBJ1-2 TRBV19 TGTGCCAGTAGGCGATTGAGAGGGGCCGGGGGCTACACCTTC CASRRLRGAGGYTF
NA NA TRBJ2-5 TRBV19 TGTGCCAGGCCGCGGCGGGGTGTAGGGTACTTC CARPRRGVGYF
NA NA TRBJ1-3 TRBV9 TGTGCCAGCAGCGTAGCGCAGAATCCCTCTGGAAACACCATATATTTT CASSVAQNPSGNTIYF
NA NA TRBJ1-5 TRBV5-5 TGTGCCAGCAGCTTGGTATTCGGCAACAATCAGCCCCAGCATTTT CASSLVFGNNQPQHF
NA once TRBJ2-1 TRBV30 TGTGCCTGGGGGAGAAACAGGGAGCTGTTCTTC CAWGRNRELFF
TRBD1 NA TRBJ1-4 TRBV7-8 TGTGCCAGCAGCTTAGGACAGGGGACTAATGAAAAACTGTTTTTT CASSLGQGTNEKLFF
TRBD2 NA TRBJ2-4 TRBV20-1 TGCAGTGCTATACTAGCGTCCATTCAGTACTTC CSAILASIQYF
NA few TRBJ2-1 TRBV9 TGTGCCAGCAGCGTGGGAGTATCAGGTGAGCAGTTCTTC CASSVGVSGEQFF
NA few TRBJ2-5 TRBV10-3 TGTGCCATCAGTGATCGAGGGGTCCAAGAGACCCAGTACTTC CAISDRGVQETQYF